Listed below are T cell receptor beta chains from one sample, sequenced in a study of T cell changes during pregnancy in multiple sclerosis. Method: immunoSEQ multiplex PCR; TCRdb's copy keeps in-frame clones and lacks some. The profile shows fewer than 80,000 clones, more than 85% of them singletons. The sequencing here drew on CD4+ T cells from peripheral blood mononuclear cells, taken in the third trimester of pregnancy. These receptors all come from a female donor in good health, enrolled as a control in a pregnancy study. CDR3s include the opening cysteine and the closing phenylalanine or tryptophan. The order of the fields is J gene, clone size, D gene, V gene, CDR3 protein, CDR3 DNA. A D gene is named only where the DNA matches it firmly. Rows may omit the clone size; those that give it use once, few, many or a size class.

j_call: TRBJ1-3; clone_size: -; d_call: -; v_call: TRBV9; cdr3_aa: CASSVASRGHGNTIYF; cdr3_nt: TGTGCCAGCAGCGTAGCCTCCAGGGGACATGGAAACACCATATATTTT
j_call: TRBJ1-4; clone_size: -; d_call: TRBD1; v_call: TRBV9; cdr3_aa: CASSVGQDNEKLFF; cdr3_nt: TGTGCCAGCAGCGTGGGACAGGATAATGAAAAACTGTTTTTT
j_call: TRBJ2-1; clone_size: -; d_call: -; v_call: TRBV5-1; cdr3_aa: CASSLGRNGVGEQFF; cdr3_nt: TGCGCCAGCAGCTTGGGGCGAAACGGGGTAGGTGAGCAGTTCTTC
j_call: TRBJ2-3; clone_size: -; d_call: TRBD2; v_call: TRBV9; cdr3_aa: CASSVRGTTNTDTQYF; cdr3_nt: TGTGCCAGCAGCGTACGCGGGACTACAAACACAGATACGCAGTATTTT
j_call: TRBJ2-3; clone_size: -; d_call: TRBD1; v_call: TRBV6-1; cdr3_aa: CASSVDRGTDTQYF; cdr3_nt: TGTGCCAGCAGTGTTGACAGGGGTACAGATACGCAGTATTTT
j_call: TRBJ2-1; clone_size: once; d_call: -; v_call: TRBV7-3; cdr3_aa: CASSSAGAAYNEQFF; cdr3_nt: TGTGCCAGCTCCAGTGCGGGGGCAGCCTACAATGAGCAGTTCTTC
j_call: TRBJ1-1; clone_size: -; d_call: -; v_call: TRBV5-1; cdr3_aa: CASSLVQDTEAFF; cdr3_nt: TGCGCCAGCAGCTTGGTACAGGACACTGAAGCTTTCTTT
j_call: TRBJ1-4; clone_size: -; d_call: -; v_call: TRBV9; cdr3_aa: CASSVESGKLFF; cdr3_nt: TGTGCCAGCAGCGTAGAATCGGGGAAACTGTTTTTT
j_call: TRBJ2-7; clone_size: -; d_call: -; v_call: TRBV4-1; cdr3_aa: CASSQEKRETYEQYF; cdr3_nt: TGCGCCAGCAGCCAAGAAAAGCGAGAAACCTACGAGCAGTACTTC
j_call: TRBJ2-7; clone_size: -; d_call: TRBD1; v_call: TRBV6-5; cdr3_aa: CASRTGPYEQYF; cdr3_nt: TGTGCCAGTCGGACAGGGCCCTACGAGCAGTACTTC
j_call: TRBJ1-6; clone_size: -; d_call: TRBD1; v_call: TRBV7-2; cdr3_aa: CASSFRDRDSTPLHF; cdr3_nt: TGTGCCAGCAGCTTTAGGGACAGAGACAGCACCCCCCTCCACTTT
j_call: TRBJ1-4; clone_size: -; d_call: -; v_call: TRBV2; cdr3_aa: CASSSAGEKLFF; cdr3_nt: TGTGCCAGCAGTAGCGCGGGTGAAAAACTGTTTTTT
j_call: TRBJ1-2; clone_size: -; d_call: -; v_call: TRBV5-1; cdr3_aa: CASSSGGNGLDYGYTF; cdr3_nt: TGCGCCAGCAGCTCGGGAGGGAACGGATTAGACTATGGCTACACCTTC
j_call: TRBJ1-1; clone_size: -; d_call: -; v_call: TRBV30; cdr3_aa: CAWSVQDREAFF; cdr3_nt: TGTGCCTGGAGTGTACAGGACCGAGAAGCTTTCTTT
j_call: TRBJ2-3; clone_size: -; d_call: -; v_call: TRBV9; cdr3_aa: CASSTTGQLSTDTQYF; cdr3_nt: TGTGCCAGCAGCACTACCGGACAGCTCAGCACAGATACGCAGTATTTT
j_call: TRBJ1-1; clone_size: -; d_call: -; v_call: TRBV11-2; cdr3_aa: CASSLSPSTQGWGAFF; cdr3_nt: TGTGCCAGCAGCTTATCTCCCTCTACTCAGGGATGGGGAGCTTTCTTT